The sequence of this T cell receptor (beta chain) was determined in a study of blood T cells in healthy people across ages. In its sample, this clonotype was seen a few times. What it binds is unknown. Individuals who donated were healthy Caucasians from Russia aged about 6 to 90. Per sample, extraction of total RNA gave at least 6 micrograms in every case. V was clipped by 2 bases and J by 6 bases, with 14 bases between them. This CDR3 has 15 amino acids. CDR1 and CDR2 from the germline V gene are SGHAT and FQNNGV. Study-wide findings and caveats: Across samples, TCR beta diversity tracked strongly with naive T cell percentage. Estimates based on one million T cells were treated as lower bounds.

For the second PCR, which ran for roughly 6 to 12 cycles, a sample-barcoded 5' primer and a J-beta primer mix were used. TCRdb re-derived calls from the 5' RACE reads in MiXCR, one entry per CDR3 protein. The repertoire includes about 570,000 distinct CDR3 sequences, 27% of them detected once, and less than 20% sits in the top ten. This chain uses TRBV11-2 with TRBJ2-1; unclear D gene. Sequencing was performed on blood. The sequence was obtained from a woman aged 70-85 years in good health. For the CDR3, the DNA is TGTGCCAGCAGCTTATCTTCCCAGAATTCCAATGAGCAGTTCTTC. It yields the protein CASSLSSQNSNEQFF.